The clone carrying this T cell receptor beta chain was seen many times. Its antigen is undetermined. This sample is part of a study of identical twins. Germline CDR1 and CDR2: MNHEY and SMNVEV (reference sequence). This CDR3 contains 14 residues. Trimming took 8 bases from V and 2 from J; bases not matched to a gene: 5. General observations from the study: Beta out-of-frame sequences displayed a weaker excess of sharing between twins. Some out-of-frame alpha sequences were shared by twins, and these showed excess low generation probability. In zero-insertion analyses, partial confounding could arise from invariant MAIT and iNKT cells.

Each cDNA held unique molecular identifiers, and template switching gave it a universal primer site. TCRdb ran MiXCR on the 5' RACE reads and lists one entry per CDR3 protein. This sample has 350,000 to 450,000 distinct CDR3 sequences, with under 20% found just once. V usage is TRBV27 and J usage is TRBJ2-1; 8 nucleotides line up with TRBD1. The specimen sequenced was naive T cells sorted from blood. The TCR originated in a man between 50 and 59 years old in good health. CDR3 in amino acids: CASRGQGPYNEQFF. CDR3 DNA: TGTGCCAGCCGAGGACAGGGCCCCTACAATGAGCAGTTCTTC.